Listed below are T cell receptor beta chains from one sample, sequenced in a study of OX40 agonist ivuxolimab in advanced cancers. Sequenced by immunoSEQ multiplex PCR; TCRdb stores in-frame clones only, minus some. The data contain some 75,000 clones, 85% to 90% of them seen just once; the ten biggest clones take up roughly 3%. The sample in question was CD4+ or CD8+ T cells sorted from blood, obtained in a trial of the OX40 agonist ivuxolimab. The receptor source for this set is an adult with an advanced solid tumor such as melanoma, head and neck, liver or kidney cancer. Each CDR3 is given with its conserved first and last residue. A D gene is named only where the DNA matches it firmly. Clone size appears in some rows only: once, few, many, or a class for an expanded clone.

TRBD1 - TRBJ2-7 TRBV7-2 TGTGCCAGCAGCAAACAGGGGGCGCGTCGAGAGCAGTACTTC CASSKQGARREQYF
- - TRBJ1-2 TRBV9 TGTGCCAGCAGCGAGAGTCCGTCCCACTATGGCTACACCTTC CASSESPSHYGYTF
- - TRBJ2-3 TRBV7-2 TGTGCCAGCAGCTATGTCACAGGGATCGATACGCAGTATTTT CASSYVTGIDTQYF
TRBD1 - TRBJ1-2 TRBV5-6 TGTGCCAGCAGCTCGACAGGGGCTGGGGCGCTATTGTCCTATGGCTACACCTTC CASSSTGAGALLSYGYTF
- - TRBJ1-2 TRBV11-2 TGTGCCAGCAGCTCGGCCCAGGGCGACTATGGCTACACCTTC CASSSAQGDYGYTF
- - TRBJ1-1 TRBV5-6 TGTGCCAGCAGCTTGCCCCGGGACTCCACTGAAGCTTTCTTT CASSLPRDSTEAFF
- - TRBJ2-1 TRBV12-5 TGTGCTAGTGGGACCCCGGGACAATACAATGAGCAGTTCTTC CASGTPGQYNEQFF
TRBD1 once TRBJ1-2 TRBV11-3 TGTGCCAGCAGCTGGGACAGATATGGCTACACCTTC CASSWDRYGYTF
- - TRBJ1-1 TRBV4-3 TGCGCCAGCAGCCAAAGGCCCTTCGTAATGAACACTGAAGCTTTCTTT CASSQRPFVMNTEAFF
- - TRBJ1-6 TRBV7-8 TGTGCCAGCAGCTTAGTTTTACGGCAGGGGATGGGAAATTCACCCCTCCACTTT CASSLVLRQGMGNSPLHF
- - TRBJ2-1 TRBV18 TGTGCCAGCTCACCAATCTTCCAGGGGACCCCCTACAATGAGCAGTTCTTC CASSPIFQGTPYNEQFF
TRBD2 once TRBJ2-1 TRBV5-1 TGCGCCAGCAGCTTGGCCCAAATAGCGGGGTCCTACAATGAGCAGTTCTTC CASSLAQIAGSYNEQFF
TRBD1 - TRBJ2-5 TRBV6-5 TGTGCCAGCAGGGACAGGGCGGCCCTAGAGGAGACCCAGTACTTC CASRDRAALEETQYF
- - TRBJ1-6 TRBV30 TGTGCCTGGAGTGTACGGGTTTGGGAACCGAACTCAAACCCCCTCCACTTT CAWSVRVWEPNSNPLHF
TRBD2 many TRBJ2-5 TRBV5-1 TGCGCCAGCAGCCTGAGAGGAGCGGGAGGGCCTCAAGAGACCCAGTACTTC CASSLRGAGGPQETQYF
TRBD1 - TRBJ2-5 TRBV5-6 TGTGCCAGCAGCCGGAACGACAGGGGGCAGGGTGGGACCCAGTACTTC CASSRNDRGQGGTQYF
- - TRBJ2-3 TRBV6-5 TGTGCCAGCAGTTACGGCCGGGGGGATACGCAGTATTTT CASSYGRGDTQYF
- - TRBJ2-7 TRBV27 TGTGCCAGCAGTTTGCCCCTGAGGAACGAGCAGTACTTC CASSLPLRNEQYF
TRBD2 - TRBJ2-1 TRBV19 TGTGCCAGTAGTATACAGGCGGGAGTTCGTAATGAGCAGTTCTTC CASSIQAGVRNEQFF
- - TRBJ1-6 TRBV19 TGTGCCAGTAAATGGGACGTAAATTCACCCCTCCACTTT CASKWDVNSPLHF
TRBD1 - TRBJ1-3 TRBV6-5 TGTGCCAGCTACAGGGGACCAGACACCATATATTTT CASYRGPDTIYF
- - TRBJ1-5 TRBV9 TGTGCCAGCAGCGTAGGTAAGGGGAACAATCAGCCCCAGCATTTT CASSVGKGNNQPQHF
- - TRBJ2-2 TRBV10-3 TGTGCCATCAGTGAGTCAGGGGCGGCTGGGGCCGGGGAGCTGTTTTTT CAISESGAAGAGELFF
- - TRBJ2-3 TRBV9 TGTGCCAGCAGCGTTGCTCCGAGCTTCACAGATACGCAGTATTTT CASSVAPSFTDTQYF
- - TRBJ2-7 TRBV6-5 TGTGCCAGCACCGGGAACTACGAGCAGTACTTC CASTGNYEQYF
- - TRBJ2-3 TRBV11-2 TGTGCCAGCAGCTTGGGGCTCCTCACAGATACGCAGTATTTT CASSLGLLTDTQYF